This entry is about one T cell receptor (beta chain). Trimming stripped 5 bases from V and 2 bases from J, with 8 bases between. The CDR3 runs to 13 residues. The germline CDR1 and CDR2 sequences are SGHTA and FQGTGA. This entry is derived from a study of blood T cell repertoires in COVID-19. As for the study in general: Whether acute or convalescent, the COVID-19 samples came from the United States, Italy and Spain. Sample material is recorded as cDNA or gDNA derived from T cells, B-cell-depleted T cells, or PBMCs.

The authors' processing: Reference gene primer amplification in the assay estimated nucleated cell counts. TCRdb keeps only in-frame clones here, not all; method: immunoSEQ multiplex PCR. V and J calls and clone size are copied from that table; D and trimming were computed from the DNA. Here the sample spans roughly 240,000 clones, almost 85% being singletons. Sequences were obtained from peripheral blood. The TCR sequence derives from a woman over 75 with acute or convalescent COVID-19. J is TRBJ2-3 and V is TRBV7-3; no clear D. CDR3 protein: CASSARTTDTQYF. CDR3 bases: TGTGCCAGCAGCGCCAGAACCACAGATACGCAGTATTTT.